The 31 T cell receptor beta chains below all came from one sample that was sequenced in a study of OX40 agonist ivuxolimab in advanced cancers. Measured with immunoSEQ multiplex PCR; TCRdb has only the in-frame clones, and not every one. The table lists 11,000 to 15,000 clones, roughly 89% of them singletons. Sequenced here: CD4+ or CD8+ T cells sorted from blood, sampled in a trial of the OX40 agonist ivuxolimab. The source of these receptors is an adult with an advanced solid tumor such as melanoma, head and neck, liver or kidney cancer.

This clone was seen just once. This chain joins TRBV10-3 and TRBJ2-7, with D tentatively TRBD1 (6 bases). Germline loops: CDR1 ENHRY, CDR2 SYGVKD. The V gene lost 0 bases and the J gene lost 0 bases, with 9 bases spanning the gap. The CDR3 length is 15 residues. CDR3 DNA: TGTGCCATCAGTGAGTCGGGGGCCAGCTCCTACGAGCAGTACTTC. Encoded protein: CAISESGASSYEQYF.

This clone has a single count. The CDR3 DNA follows: TGTGCCAGCAGCCCTAGACTGGGGGAAGGGCTTCTAGAAGAGACCCAGTACTTC. It encodes CASSPRLGEGLLEETQYF. The chain couples TRBV11-2 to TRBJ2-5; either TRBD1 or TRBD2 may fit D (5 bases each). This CDR3 spans 18 amino acids. Germline assignment: CDR1 SGHAT and CDR2 FQNNGV. V was trimmed by 5 bases and J by 3 bases, leaving 25 bases between them.

The chain carries TRBV10-2 and TRBJ1-2; no reliable D call. Germline V CDR1 and CDR2: WSHSY, SAAADI. The CDR3 consists of 14 residues. Between the trimmed V and J ends, which lost 6 bases and 3 bases, there was a span of 14 bases. In DNA form, the CDR3 reads TGCGCCAGCAGGAAGGGAGAAGATGACTATGGCTACACCTTC. Residues: CASRKGEDDYGYTF.

The chain recombines TRBV27 with TRBJ2-5; unclear D gene. V was trimmed by 2 bases and J by 0 bases, leaving 10 bases between them. CDR1 and CDR2 from the germline V gene are MNHEY and SMNVEV (reference sequence). The CDR3 totals 15 residues. The CDR3 DNA follows: TGTGCCAGCAGTTTAACCCCTCTAGACCAAGAGACCCAGTACTTC. The encoded protein is CASSLTPLDQETQYF.

The chain uses TRBV19 and TRBJ1-1; the D is unclear. Germline V gene lookup returns CDR1 LNHDA and CDR2 SQIVND (reference sequence). Trimming stripped 3 bases from V and 4 bases from J, with 12 bases between. The CDR3 length is 14 residues. The CDR3 is CASSIRVVGTEAFF. DNA for the CDR3: TGTGCCAGTAGTATTCGGGTGGTGGGCACTGAAGCTTTCTTT.

Only a few counts were recorded for this clone. J is TRBJ2-4 and V is TRBV6-5; the match to TRBD1 covers 10 bases. In germline, CDR1 is MNHEY, CDR2 SVGAGI. The CDR3 is 15 amino acids. Trimming at V came to 5 bases and at J to 9 bases, leaving 10 bases not matched to a gene. DNA for the CDR3: TGTGCCAGCAGTAACCGGGACAGGGGACAGGGCATTCAGTACTTC. This encodes CASSNRDRGQGIQYF.

The chain is built from TRBV19 and TRBJ2-1, with a tentative D call TRBD2 (6 bases). This CDR3 has 11 amino acids. Germline CDR1 LNHDA, CDR2 SQIVND (reference sequence). The DNA of the CDR3 is TGTGCTACATGGGGGGACAATGAGCAGTTCTTC. It yields the protein CATWGDNEQFF.

This clone has more than one count but fewer than ten. This sequence joins TRBV12-5 and TRBJ1-5; weak D call: TRBD1 (5 bases). V was shortened by 1 base and J by 0 bases, with 7 bases between the two germline ends. The CDR3 is 15 residues long. From germline, CDR1 is LGHNT and CDR2 FRNRAP. In DNA, the CDR3 is TGTGCTAGTGGTTTGGCAGACAGTAGCAATCAGCCCCAGCATTTT. Translating it yields CASGLADSSNQPQHF.

This clone was detected only a few times. CDR3 residues: CASRLWDQETQYF. In DNA, the CDR3 is TGTGCCAGCAGGCTGTGGGACCAAGAGACCCAGTACTTC. The chain carries TRBV6-5 and TRBJ2-5; D unresolved. Germline V gene lookup returns CDR1 MNHEY and CDR2 SVGAGI. The V and J ends lost 6 bases and 0 bases respectively, with 8 bases between them. The CDR3 extends over 13 amino acids.

J is TRBJ1-1 and V is TRBV7-9; tentative D call: TRBD1 (5 bases). The CDR3 has 15 amino acids. The germline V gene has CDR1 SEHNR and CDR2 FQNEAQ (reference sequence). The V end was cut by 4 bases, the J end by 0 bases, with 12 bases between. CDR3 loop: CASSSWTDMNTEAFF. The CDR3 nucleotides are TGTGCCAGCAGCTCCTGGACGGACATGAACACTGAAGCTTTCTTT. The full variable domain, with the rest looked up from reference TRBV7-9 and TRBJ1-1, is DTGVSQNPRHKITKRGQNVTFRCDPISEHNRLYWYRQTLGQGPEFLTYFQNEAQLEKSRLLSDRFSAERPKGSFSTLEIQRTEQGDSAMYLCASSSWTDMNTEAFFGQGTRLTVV.

Comment on this clone: Likely a read error: the CDR3 ends without its conserved phenylalanine or tryptophan. The DNA is omitted, as the CDR3 cannot be located on it reliably, and the CDR3 follows TCRdb's listing. The chain combines TRBV6-6 with TRBJ2-7; the table's D call TRBD2 went unverified against the DNA. CDR1 MNHNY and CDR2 SVGAGI come from the germline V gene (reference sequence). The CDR3 has 12 amino acids, counting both end residues. This CDR3 is CASSPGGGPTPL.

The chain carries TRBV25-1 and TRBJ2-1; D tentatively fits TRBD1 or TRBD2 (5 bases each). Trimming cost V 4 bases and J 5 bases, with 18 bases left between them. Germline V gene lookup returns CDR1 MGHDK and CDR2 SYGVNS. This CDR3 has 16 amino acids. The CDR3 loop reads CASSVMWDPPHNEQFF. DNA of the CDR3: TGTGCCAGCAGTGTTATGTGGGACCCCCCTCACAATGAGCAGTTCTTC.

The CDR3 DNA reads TGTGCCACGGACGACGGTGATAACTATGGCTACACCTTC. It is translated as CATDDGDNYGYTF. The chain employs TRBV10-3 and TRBJ1-2; D is unresolved. The CDR3 is 13 residues long. V lost 10 bases to trimming and J lost 1 base, with 13 bases between them. Germline CDR1 and CDR2: ENHRY and SYGVKD.

This sequence joins TRBV6-4 and TRBJ2-3; TRBD1 agrees at 10 bases. The CDR3 spans 17 residues. From germline, CDR1 is MRHNA and CDR2 SNTAGT. With 6 bases clipped from V and 2 bases from J, the junction kept 11 bases outside the gene matches. The CDR3 bases are TGTGCCAGCAGCCCAAGCCCTGGGACAGGGGCCACAGATACGCAGTATTTT. Amino acid sequence: CASSPSPGTGATDTQYF.

This chain connects TRBV14 to TRBJ2-5; D might be TRBD1 (5 bases). Trimming shortened V by 5 bases and J by 2 bases, and 9 bases separated the two germline ends. The germline gives CDR1 SGHDN, CDR2 FVKESK. This CDR3 has 13 amino acids. The CDR3 loop is CASSKTEQETQYF. The CDR3 DNA reads as TGTGCCAGCAGCAAGACAGAACAAGAGACCCAGTACTTC.

The rearrangement links TRBV19 to TRBJ2-3, with TRBD1 matching over 8 bases. The CDR3 extends over 16 amino acids. J gave up 2 bases and V 1 base, and 5 bases lay outside the gene matches. CDR1 is LNHDA, CDR2 SQIVND, per germline (reference sequence). This chain's CDR3 is CASSIGQGKFTDTQYF. CDR3 nucleotides: TGTGCCAGTAGTATAGGACAGGGGAAATTCACAGATACGCAGTATTTT.

The chain combines TRBV2 with TRBJ1-1; the D gene is possibly TRBD1 (6 bases). The ends were cut back, 5 bases at V and 0 bases at J, with 7 bases in the middle. There are 13 residues in the CDR3. Germline CDR1 is SNHLY and CDR2 is FYNNEI. The CDR3 DNA reads as TGTGCCAGCAGTCAGGGGTTGAACACTGAAGCTTTCTTT. Its protein is CASSQGLNTEAFF.

This chain uses TRBV5-1 with TRBJ2-7, with 11 bases lining up with TRBD2. Germline trimming cut 4 bases from V and 5 bases from J; bases unmatched to any gene: 11. The germline V gene has CDR1 SGHRS and CDR2 YFSETQ. The CDR3 is made up of 16 amino acids. The CDR3 bases are TGCGCCAGCAGCCGGAATCTAGCGGGAGGTCTCCACGAGCAGTACTTC. Translation: CASSRNLAGGLHEQYF.

J is TRBJ2-7 and V is TRBV21-1; TRBD1 is taken as the D call from the table, unchecked against the DNA. TRBV21-1 is noted as a pseudogene. The CDR3 has 14 residues. The CDR3 DNA sequence: TGTGCCGGGACTCTCGGGGACAGACCCTACGAGCAGTACTTC. Translating it yields CAGTLGDRPYEQYF.

V gene TRBV9 combines with J gene TRBJ2-1; TRBD2 agrees at 14 bases. The germline gives CDR1 SGDLS, CDR2 YYNGEE. Trimming at V came to 3 bases and at J to 7 bases, leaving 3 bases not matched to a gene. CDR3 size: 15 residues. CDR3 nucleotide sequence: TGTGCCAGCAGCGCAGGGACTAGCGGGAGAAATGAGCAGTTCTTC. Protein product: CASSAGTSGRNEQFF.

CDR3 sequence (DNA): TGCGCCAGCACCGTAGAGACTAGCGGGTCTTACAATGAGCAGTTCTTC. The encoded protein is CASTVETSGSYNEQFF. This sequence joins TRBV10-2 and TRBJ2-1, with 10 bases identical to TRBD2. The CDR3 contains 16 residues. V lost 7 bases to trimming and J lost 4 bases; unmatched junction nucleotides: 10. Germline V gene data show CDR1 as WSHSY and CDR2 as SAAADI.

CDR3 sequence: CASSDVGGKTTYEQYF. The CDR3 DNA reads as TGTGCCAGCAGTGACGTCGGGGGCAAAACCACCTACGAGCAGTACTTC. V gene TRBV28 combines with J gene TRBJ2-7; D assignment may be TRBD1 or TRBD2 (6 bases each). Trimming removed 5 bases at V and 2 bases at J, with 19 bases between. CDR1 and CDR2 (germline): MDHEN, SYDVKM. The CDR3 is 16 amino acids.

V is TRBV6-1 and J is TRBJ1-4; 7 bases agree with TRBD1. Germline CDR1 is MNHNS and CDR2 is SASEGT. Germline trimming cut 2 bases from V and 8 bases from J; bases unmatched to any gene: 8. There are 15 residues in the CDR3. The chain's CDR3 is CASSELTGFEEKLFF. The CDR3 nucleotides read TGTGCCAGCAGTGAACTGACAGGGTTCGAGGAAAAACTGTTTTTT.

This chain connects TRBV10-2 to TRBJ2-5; D might be TRBD1 or TRBD2, each matching 5 bases. The CDR3 has 16 residues. In germline, CDR1 is WSHSY, CDR2 SAAADI. The V end lost 2 bases, the J end lost 5 bases, and 18 bases lay between the germline ends. The CDR3 nucleotides read TGCGCCAGCAGTGAGACTAGAAAGCAGGGCTGGGAGACCCAGTACTTC. Translation gives CASSETRKQGWETQYF.

The V gene is TRBV14, the J gene TRBJ2-2; the match to TRBD1 covers 8 bases. V was clipped by 2 bases and J by 3 bases; unmatched bases: 5. The germline CDR1 and CDR2 sequences are SGHDN and FVKESK. The CDR3 contains 16 residues. CDR3 sequence reads: CASSQYRDRYTGELFF. CDR3 sequence (DNA): TGTGCCAGCAGCCAATACCGGGACAGGTACACCGGGGAGCTGTTTTTT.

The genes are TRBV10-1 and TRBJ2-2, with D perhaps being TRBD1 or TRBD2 (5 bases each). Trimming cost V 3 bases and J 10 bases, with 9 bases left between them. The CDR3 totals 12 residues. Germline V gene data show CDR1 as WNHNN and CDR2 as SYGVQD (reference sequence). CDR3 sequence: CASSDPGTELFF. CDR3 bases: TGCGCCAGCAGTGACCCAGGGACGGAGCTGTTTTTT.

The CDR3 reads CASSYSDRAEAFF. CDR3 coding DNA: TGTGCCAGCAGTTACTCGGACAGAGCTGAAGCTTTCTTT. The rearrangement joins TRBV6-6 to TRBJ1-1, with D maybe TRBD1 (6 bases). Germline values: CDR1 MNHNY, CDR2 SVGAGI (reference sequence). V was clipped by 0 bases and J by 6 bases, with 8 bases between them. The CDR3 is made up of 13 amino acids.

This clone is a singleton in its sample. V gene TRBV11-2 combines with J gene TRBJ2-1; no firm D call. The CDR3 runs 15 residues. V gave up 5 bases and J gave up 0 bases, with 11 bases separating them. In germline, CDR1 is SGHAT, CDR2 FQNNGV. CDR3 in amino acids: CASSPYSSSYNEQFF. CDR3 coding DNA: TGTGCCAGCAGCCCCTACAGCAGCTCCTACAATGAGCAGTTCTTC.

This clone has a single count. The chain joins TRBV6-5 to TRBJ2-7; D may be TRBD1 or TRBD2 (5 bases each). The CDR3 extends over 14 amino acids. Trimming stripped 2 bases from V and 6 bases from J, with 14 bases between. The germline gives CDR1 MNHEY, CDR2 SVGAGI. The CDR3 DNA is TGTGCCAGCAGTTACGGGGAGCGACAGACCGAGCAGTACTTC. Protein product: CASSYGERQTEQYF.

The chain couples TRBV4-1 to TRBJ1-1; D unclear. V dropped 1 base and J dropped 2 bases, with 14 bases sitting between them. The CDR3 runs 16 residues. CDR1 is MGHRA, CDR2 YSYEKL, per germline. CDR3 DNA: TGCGCCAGCAGCCAAGTCATCGGTGAAGGAAACACTGAAGCTTTCTTT. This encodes CASSQVIGEGNTEAFF.

This clone has more than one count but fewer than ten. The chain uses TRBV10-1 and TRBJ2-1, with D perhaps assigned TRBD1 or TRBD2 (5 bases each). Trimming pared 3 bases from V and 8 bases from J, leaving 8 bases between. Germline lookup yields CDR1 WNHNN and CDR2 SYGVQD (reference sequence). The CDR3 length is 12 residues. CDR3 sequence reads: CASSDPGHEQFF. DNA of the CDR3: TGCGCCAGCAGTGACCCGGGGCATGAGCAGTTCTTC.